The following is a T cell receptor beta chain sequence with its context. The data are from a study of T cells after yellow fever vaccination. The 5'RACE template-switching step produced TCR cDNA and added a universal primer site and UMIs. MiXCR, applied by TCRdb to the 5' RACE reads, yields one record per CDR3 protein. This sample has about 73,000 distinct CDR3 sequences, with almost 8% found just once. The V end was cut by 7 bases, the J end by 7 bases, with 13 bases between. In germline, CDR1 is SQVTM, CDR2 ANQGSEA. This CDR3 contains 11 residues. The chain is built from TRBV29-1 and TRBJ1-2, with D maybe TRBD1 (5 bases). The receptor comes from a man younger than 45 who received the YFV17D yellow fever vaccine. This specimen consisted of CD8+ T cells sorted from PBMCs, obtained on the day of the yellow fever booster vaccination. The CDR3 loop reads CSAETGVGYTF. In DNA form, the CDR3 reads TGCAGCGCCGAGACGGGGGTTGGCTACACCTTC. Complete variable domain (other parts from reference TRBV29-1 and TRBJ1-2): SAVISQKPSRDICQRGTSLTIQCQVDSQVTMMFWYRQQPGQSLTLIATANQGSEATYESGFVIDKFPISRPNLTFSTLTVSNMSPEDSSIYLCSAETGVGYTFGSGTRLTVV.